This T cell receptor (beta chain) was obtained from a study of T cells expressing NK-cell markers. Germline loops: CDR1 MNHNS, CDR2 SASEGT. The length of the CDR3 is 16 residues. No DNA is given; TCRdb re-called the 5' RACE reads and lists each CDR3 protein once. This sample's table has a few hundred thousand distinct CDR3 sequences. The sequenced material came from blood T cells: a sorted CD56 or NKG2C T cell subset, CD4+ or CD8+ T cells, or bulk PBMC T cells (not recorded which). The TCR originated in a woman between 50 and 59 years old in good health. The genes are TRBV6-1 and TRBJ2-3; TCRdb returns TRBD1, unconfirmable since there is no DNA. CDR3: CASGRTRDIYTDTQYF.